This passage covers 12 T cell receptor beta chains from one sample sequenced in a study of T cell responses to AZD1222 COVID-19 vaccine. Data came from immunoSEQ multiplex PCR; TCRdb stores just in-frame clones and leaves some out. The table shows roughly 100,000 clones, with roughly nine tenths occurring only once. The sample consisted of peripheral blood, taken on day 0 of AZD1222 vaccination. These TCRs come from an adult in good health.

The chain's CDR3 is CASSSGGGLAPRHTEAFF. The CDR3 coding sequence is TGCGCCAGCAGCTCTGGGGGCGGATTGGCTCCTAGGCACACTGAAGCTTTCTTT. The V call is TRBV5-1, the J call TRBJ1-1, with a tentative D call TRBD1 (6 bases). The V gene lost 3 bases and the J gene lost 3 bases, with 24 bases spanning the gap. The germline CDR1 and CDR2 sequences are SGHRS and YFSETQ. The CDR3 spans 18 residues.

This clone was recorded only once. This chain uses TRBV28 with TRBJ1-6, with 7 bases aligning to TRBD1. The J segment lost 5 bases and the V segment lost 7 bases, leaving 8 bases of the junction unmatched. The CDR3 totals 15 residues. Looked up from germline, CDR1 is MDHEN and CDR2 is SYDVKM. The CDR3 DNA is TGTGCCAGCAAGACAGGGAGTTCCAATAATTCACCCCTCCACTTT. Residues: CASKTGSSNNSPLHF.

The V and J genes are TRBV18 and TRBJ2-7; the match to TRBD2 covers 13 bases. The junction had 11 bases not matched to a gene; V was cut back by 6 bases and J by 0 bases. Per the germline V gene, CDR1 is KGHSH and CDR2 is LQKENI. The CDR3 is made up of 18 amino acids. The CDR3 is CASSLVTSGGAGSYEQYF. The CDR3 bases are TGTGCCAGCTCCTTAGTCACTAGCGGGGGGGCCGGCTCCTACGAGCAGTACTTC.

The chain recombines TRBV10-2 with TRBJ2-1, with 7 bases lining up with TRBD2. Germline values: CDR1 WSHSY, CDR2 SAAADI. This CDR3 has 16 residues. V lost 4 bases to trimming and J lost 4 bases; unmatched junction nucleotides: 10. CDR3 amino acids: CASSVLFASGYNEQFF. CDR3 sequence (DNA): TGCGCCAGCAGTGTCCTGTTTGCTAGCGGATACAATGAGCAGTTCTTC.

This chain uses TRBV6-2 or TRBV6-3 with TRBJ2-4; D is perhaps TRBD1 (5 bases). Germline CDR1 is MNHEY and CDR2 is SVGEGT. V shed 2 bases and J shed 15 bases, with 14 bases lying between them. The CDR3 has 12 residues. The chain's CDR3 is CASSYGAGPTYF. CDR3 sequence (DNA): TGTGCCAGCAGTTACGGGGCAGGGCCTACGTACTTC.

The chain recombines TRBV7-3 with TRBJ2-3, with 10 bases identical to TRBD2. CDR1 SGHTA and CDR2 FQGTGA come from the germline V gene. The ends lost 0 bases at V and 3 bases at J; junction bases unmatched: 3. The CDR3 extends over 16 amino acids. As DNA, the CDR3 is TGTGCCAGCAGCTTAACAGCGGGGGGGAGGACAGATACGCAGTATTTT. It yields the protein CASSLTAGGRTDTQYF.

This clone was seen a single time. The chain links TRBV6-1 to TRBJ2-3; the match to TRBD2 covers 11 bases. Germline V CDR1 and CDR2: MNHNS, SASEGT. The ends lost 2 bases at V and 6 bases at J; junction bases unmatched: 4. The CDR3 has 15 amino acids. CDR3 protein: CASSETSGGSDTQYF. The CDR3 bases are TGTGCCAGCAGTGAAACTAGCGGGGGCTCTGATACGCAGTATTTT.

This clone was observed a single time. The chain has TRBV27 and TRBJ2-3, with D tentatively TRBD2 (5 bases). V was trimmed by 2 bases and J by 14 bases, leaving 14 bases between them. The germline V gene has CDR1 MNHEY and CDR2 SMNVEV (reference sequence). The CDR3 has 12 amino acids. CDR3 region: CASSLGGLRRYF. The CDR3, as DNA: TGTGCCAGCAGTTTAGGCGGACTTAGAAGGTATTTT.

CDR3 region: CATSGQGGSYTF. The CDR3 DNA follows: TGTGCCACCAGTGGACAGGGAGGGAGCTACACCTTC. The chain uses TRBV24-1 and TRBJ1-2, with TRBD1 matching over 7 bases. Germline CDR1 KGHDR, CDR2 SFDVKD. The CDR3 totals 12 residues. Unmatched junction bases numbered 5, after V lost 5 bases and J lost 9 bases.

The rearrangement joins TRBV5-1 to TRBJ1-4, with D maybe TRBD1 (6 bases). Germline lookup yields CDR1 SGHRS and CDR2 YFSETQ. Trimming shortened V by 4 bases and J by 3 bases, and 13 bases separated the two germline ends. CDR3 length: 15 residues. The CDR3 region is CASSPRTDPNEKLFF. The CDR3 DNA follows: TGCGCCAGCAGCCCCCGGACAGATCCTAATGAAAAACTGTTTTTT.

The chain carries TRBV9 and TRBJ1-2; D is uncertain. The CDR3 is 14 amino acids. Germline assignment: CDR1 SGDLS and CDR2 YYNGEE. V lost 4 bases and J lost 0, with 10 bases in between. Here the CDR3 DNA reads TGTGCCAGCAGCCCCGGGCGTCCTAACTATGGCTACACCTTC. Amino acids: CASSPGRPNYGYTF.

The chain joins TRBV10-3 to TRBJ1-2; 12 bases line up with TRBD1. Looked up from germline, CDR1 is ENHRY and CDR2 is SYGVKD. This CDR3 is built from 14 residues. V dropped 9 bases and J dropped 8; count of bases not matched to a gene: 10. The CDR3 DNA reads TGTGCCATTACCCCGGGACAGGGGGCTCGGGGCTACACCTTC. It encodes CAITPGQGARGYTF.